This T cell receptor beta chain emerged from a study of cytomegalovirus exposure and HLA in healthy donors. General study results and limits: Earlier findings revealed that most TCR beta V segments proved productive either about 87% or about 30% of the time. Associated with HLA alleles at 0.05 false discovery rate in a later analysis were 17,000 or so TCR beta sequences. The authors later linked a missense DCLRE1C variant to TCR beta V- and J-gene trimming.

A note on this clone: Its antigen is as yet unknown.

PCR involved 60 Vbeta and 13 Jbeta primers. Repertoires were generated with immunoSEQ multiplex PCR, while TCRdb's copy carries only in-frame clones and drops some. The sample carries tens of thousands of clones, less than 70% recorded once. CDR1 is MNHEY and CDR2 is SMNVEV in the germline V gene (reference sequence). V lost 6 bases and J lost 7; bases outside the gene matches: 14. This CDR3 has 15 amino acids. The sequenced sample was PBMCs. The chain combines TRBV27 with TRBJ2-5, with 7 positions matching TRBD2. The clonotype was recovered from a woman aged 25 to 39 in good health and CMV-seronegative. This CDR3 reads CASSPAGLGFVTQYF. The DNA for the CDR3 is TGTGCCAGCAGCCCCGCCGGACTAGGTTTCGTGACCCAGTACTTC.